This T cell receptor (beta chain) was recovered during a study of T-cell memory formation after mild COVID-19. Via MiXCR, TCRdb re-called the 5' RACE reads, giving one row per CDR3 protein. Of 100,000 or so distinct CDR3 sequences in the sample, roughly 11% were seen once. This clonotype was counted ten times or more. Germline trimming cut 2 bases from V and 5 bases from J; bases unmatched to any gene: 3. This CDR3 is built from 15 residues. Germline values: CDR1 LGHNA, CDR2 YSLEER. Input material: PBMCs or a T cell subset sorted from them (not recorded which). The sequence came from a young man who had mild COVID-19 (a few samples of this study predate the infection). Cell type and time point are not known. V and J are TRBV4-3 and TRBJ2-5; 12 nucleotides line up with TRBD2. Written as DNA, the CDR3 is TGCGCCAGCAGCCAACTAGCGGGGGGGCTGGAGACCCAGTACTTC. Its translation: CASSQLAGGLETQYF.